The 30 T cell receptor beta chains given below trace back to one sample, sequenced in a study of blood T cell repertoires in COVID-19. Using immunoSEQ multiplex PCR, the repertoire was profiled, and TCRdb retains in-frame clones only, with some absent. The table includes roughly 90,000 clones, about 85% detected once. The material sequenced was peripheral blood. The origin of the receptors is a woman between 70 and 85 years old with acute or convalescent COVID-19.

CDR3: CAWSVVTEQYF. The DNA of the CDR3 is TGTGCCTGGAGTGTAGTTACAGAGCAGTACTTC. The gene calls are TRBV30 and TRBJ2-7; D ambiguous. Trimming pared 0 bases from V and 7 bases from J, leaving 7 bases between. This CDR3 is built from 11 residues. CDR1 is GTSNPN and CDR2 is SVGIG in the germline V gene (reference sequence).

This clone appeared a single time. This chain links TRBV11-3 with TRBJ2-5; weak D call: TRBD2 (5 bases). V lost 0 bases and J 1 base, leaving 12 bases between the germline ends. The germline gives CDR1 SGHNT, CDR2 YENEEA. This CDR3 is 16 amino acids long. The CDR3, as DNA: TGTGCCAGCAGCTTAGATCTCGAGGCGGGCCAAGAGACCCAGTACTTC. This encodes CASSLDLEAGQETQYF.

This clone was recorded only once. This chain joins TRBV5-5 and TRBJ1-2; D possibly corresponds to TRBD1 (5 bases). The germline gives CDR1 SGHKS, CDR2 YYEKEE (reference sequence). Trimming pared 6 bases from V and 2 bases from J, leaving 20 bases between. The CDR3 covers 16 residues. CDR3 in DNA: TGTGCCAGCACCCATGGCCTAGGGGCGGACAACTATGGCTACACCTTC. Amino acid sequence: CASTHGLGADNYGYTF.

The count of this clone is one. CDR3 protein: CAWSVQVVSSYNSPLHF. The CDR3 DNA sequence: TGTGCCTGGAGTGTACAGGTAGTGAGCTCCTATAATTCACCCCTCCACTTT. The chain links TRBV30 to TRBJ1-6, with D perhaps matching TRBD1 (5 bases). V lost 0 bases to trimming and J lost 0 bases, with 12 bases between them. CDR3 length: 17 amino acids. CDR1 and CDR2 from the germline V gene are GTSNPN and SVGIG (reference sequence).

J is TRBJ2-1 and V is TRBV3-1 (or the pseudogene TRBV3-2); D is possibly TRBD2 (7 bases). V shed 4 bases and J shed 6 bases, with 16 bases lying between them. Per germline, CDR1 LGHDT and CDR2 YNNKEL (reference sequence). This CDR3 is built from 15 residues. The CDR3 DNA sequence: TGTGCCAGCAGCCTAAGGGGGGGCCTACGCAATGAGCAGTTCTTC. Translating it yields CASSLRGGLRNEQFF.

V usage is TRBV5-4 and J usage is TRBJ2-5, with TRBD1 as a possible D gene (5 bases). CDR1 SGHNT and CDR2 YYREEE come from the germline V gene (reference sequence). Trimming cost V 1 base and J 2 bases, with 9 bases left between them. The CDR3 sequence is 14 residues long. The CDR3 loop is CASSLLAGQETQYF. The CDR3 DNA reads TGTGCCAGCAGCTTGCTGGCAGGGCAAGAGACCCAGTACTTC. The variable domain in full, completed from reference TRBV5-4 and TRBJ2-5, reads ETGVTQSPTHLIKTRGQQVTLRCSSQSGHNTVSWYQQALGQGPQFIFQYYREEENGRGNFPPRFSGLQFPNYSSELNVNALELDDSALYLCASSLLAGQETQYFGPGTRLLVL.

The chain has TRBV19 and TRBJ2-1, with TRBD2 matching 10 bases. The CDR3 consists of 13 residues. With 6 bases clipped from V and 15 bases from J, the junction kept 11 bases outside the gene matches. Looked up from germline, CDR1 is LNHDA and CDR2 is SQIVND (reference sequence). Written as DNA, the CDR3 is TGTGCCAGTAGAAAGGAAGCGGGGGGGCTTGGGTTCTTC. This translates into CASRKEAGGLGFF.

V usage is TRBV19 and J usage is TRBJ1-4, with D uncertain. The CDR3 loop spans 15 amino acids. Germline CDR1 LNHDA, CDR2 SQIVND (reference sequence). The ends were cut back, 9 bases at V and 8 bases at J, with 22 bases in the middle. The CDR3 DNA is TGTGCCAGCGTGCGAATTGACACTGCTGGGGAAAAACTGTTTTTT. Residues: CASVRIDTAGEKLFF. The full variable domain, rest sourced from reference TRBV19 and TRBJ1-4, is DGGITQSPKYLFRKEGQNVTLSCEQNLNHDAMYWYRQDPGQGLRLIYYSQIVNDFQKGDIAEGYSVSREKKESFPLTVTSAQKNPTAFYLCASVRIDTAGEKLFFGSGTQLSVL.

The chain carries TRBV7-3 and TRBJ2-1, with TRBD1 matching 11 bases. CDR1 SGHTA and CDR2 FQGTGA come from the germline V gene. The CDR3 spans 14 residues. V was pared by 6 bases and J by 5 bases, with 3 bases of the junction left unmatched. The CDR3 spells CASRLGQGDNEQFF. The CDR3 nucleotides are TGTGCCAGCAGGCTGGGACAGGGGGACAATGAGCAGTTCTTC.

This clone turned up a few times. This sequence joins TRBV4-1 and TRBJ1-4; TRBD1 might be the D (5 bases). The V gene lost 1 base and the J gene lost 5 bases, with 14 bases spanning the gap. Germline CDR1 MGHRA, CDR2 YSYEKL. CDR3 size: 16 residues. Here the CDR3 reads CASSQGFGGANEKLFF. CDR3 nucleotides: TGCGCCAGCAGCCAAGGGTTCGGGGGTGCGAATGAAAAACTGTTTTTT.

This clone has a single count. This chain uses TRBV6-1 with TRBJ2-2; 10 bases are a match to TRBD2. V was pared by 4 bases and J by 5 bases, with 7 bases of the junction left unmatched. The germline V gene has CDR1 MNHNS and CDR2 SASEGT. The CDR3 is made up of 16 amino acids. The CDR3 loop is CASSVRSGGQTGELFF. DNA for the CDR3: TGTGCCAGCAGTGTGCGTAGCGGGGGGCAAACCGGGGAGCTGTTTTTT.

The CDR3 DNA is TGTGCCAGCAGCGTAGCGGTGGGGGGAGAGACCCAGTACTTC. Amino acids: CASSVAVGGETQYF. The V and J genes are TRBV9 and TRBJ2-5, with D possibly being TRBD2 (6 bases). The CDR3 loop spans 14 amino acids. V gave up 0 bases and J gave up 4 bases, with 10 bases separating them. From germline, CDR1 is SGDLS and CDR2 YYNGEE.

This chain uses TRBV7-9 with TRBJ2-3; D is uncertain. The V end was cut by 1 base, the J end by 2 bases, with 7 bases between. CDR3 length equals 14 residues. CDR1 is SEHNR and CDR2 is FQNEAQ in the germline V gene (reference sequence). Written as DNA, the CDR3 is TGTGCCAGCAGCTTAGTGTTGTACACAGATACGCAGTATTTT. This sequence encodes CASSLVLYTDTQYF. The entire variable domain, with the rest obtained from reference TRBV7-9 and TRBJ2-3, is as follows: DTGVSQNPRHKITKRGQNVTFRCDPISEHNRLYWYRQTLGQGPEFLTYFQNEAQLEKSRLLSDRFSAERPKGSFSTLEIQRTEQGDSAMYLCASSLVLYTDTQYFGPGTRLTVL.

The chain couples TRBV2 to TRBJ1-1, with a weak D call TRBD1 (5 bases). Germline values: CDR1 SNHLY, CDR2 FYNNEI. This CDR3 is built from 11 residues. V lost 6 bases to trimming and J lost 11 bases, with 13 bases between them. Written as DNA, the CDR3 is TGTGCCAGCAGGCCCAGGGTTTCGGCTTTCTTT. This gives the protein CASRPRVSAFF.

The rearrangement uses TRBV2 and TRBJ2-1; the match to TRBD2 covers 13 bases. The CDR3 totals 15 residues. The J segment lost 6 bases and the V segment lost 5 bases, leaving 4 bases of the junction unmatched. CDR1 and CDR2 from the germline V gene are SNHLY and FYNNEI. CDR3 in amino acids: CASSSGLAGSNEQFF. In nucleotides, the CDR3 is TGTGCCAGCAGTTCGGGACTAGCGGGGTCCAATGAGCAGTTCTTC.

The chain couples TRBV30 to TRBJ1-2; TRBD1 matches 8 bases. The CDR3 totals 13 residues. The V and J ends lost 2 bases and 7 bases, in that order; junction bases with no gene match: 6. In germline, CDR1 is GTSNPN, CDR2 SVGIG (reference sequence). DNA of the CDR3: TGTGCCTGGAGTATGGACAGGGTATCTGGCTACACCTTC. Translating gives CAWSMDRVSGYTF.

The rearrangement uses TRBV6-4 and TRBJ1-1; maybe TRBD1 (6 bases). The CDR3 loop spans 13 amino acids. Trimming removed 5 bases from V and 3 bases from J, with 10 bases in between. Germline CDR1 and CDR2: MRHNA and SNTAGT. Written as DNA, the CDR3 is TGTGCCAGCAGTCTACAGGGTGACACTGAAGCTTTCTTT. Translating it yields CASSLQGDTEAFF.

In this sample, this clone turned up once. The rearrangement links TRBV3-1 (or the pseudogene TRBV3-2) to TRBJ2-3, with 10 bases lining up with TRBD1. Unmatched junction bases numbered 6, after V lost 2 bases and J lost 10 bases. CDR1 is LGHDT and CDR2 is YNNKEL in the germline V gene (reference sequence). The CDR3 loop spans 14 amino acids. The DNA for the CDR3 is TGTGCCAGCAGCCAACAGACAGGGGGCACTGCGCAGTATTTT. Its protein product is CASSQQTGGTAQYF.

This chain connects TRBV2 to TRBJ1-6; TRBD1 agrees at 7 bases. Germline V gene lookup returns CDR1 SNHLY and CDR2 FYNNEI. V gave up 4 bases and J gave up 10 bases; unmatched junction bases: 13. The CDR3 spans 16 residues. CDR3 region: CASSVLGAGTESPLHF. In DNA form, the CDR3 reads TGTGCCAGCAGTGTTCTAGGAGCCGGGACAGAGTCACCCCTCCACTTT. Complete variable domain (other parts from reference TRBV2 and TRBJ1-6): EPEVTQTPSHQVTQMGQEVILRCVPISNHLYFYWYRQILGQKVEFLVSFYNNEISEKSEIFDDQFSVERPDGSNFTLKIRSTKLEDSAMYFCASSVLGAGTESPLHFGNGTRLTVT.

The V call is TRBV7-9, the J call TRBJ2-7, with 8 positions matching TRBD1. Trimming at V came to 3 bases and at J to 4 bases, leaving 8 bases not matched to a gene. The CDR3 extends over 15 amino acids. The germline V gene has CDR1 SEHNR and CDR2 FQNEAQ (reference sequence). This chain's CDR3 is CASSFRGQGDYEQYF. The CDR3 DNA sequence: TGTGCCAGCAGCTTTCGAGGACAGGGTGATTACGAGCAGTACTTC.

A note on this clone: The same CDR3 arises from other DNA sequences in this sample as well. The rearrangement uses TRBV5-1 and TRBJ1-1; D is possibly TRBD1 (5 bases). The germline V and J ends were trimmed by 0 bases and 1 base, with 7 bases remaining between them. This CDR3 has 14 amino acids. Per germline, CDR1 SGHRS and CDR2 YFSETQ. This chain's CDR3 is CASSLATGNTEAFF. The CDR3 region has the DNA TGCGCCAGCAGCTTGGCTACAGGGAACACTGAAGCTTTCTTT.

This rearrangement joins TRBV9 to TRBJ1-2; 11 bases match TRBD1. The germline V gene has CDR1 SGDLS and CDR2 YYNGEE. V lost 3 bases and J lost 7; bases outside the gene matches: 11. This CDR3 has 16 residues. The CDR3 coding sequence is TGTGCCAGCAGCGGAGAGTGGGACAGGGGGTTCTCTGGCTACACCTTC. Its protein is CASSGEWDRGFSGYTF.

This clone was recorded only once. The chain combines TRBV2 with TRBJ2-1; a possible D gene is TRBD2 (5 bases). The CDR3 loop spans 13 amino acids. The germline gives CDR1 SNHLY, CDR2 FYNNEI. Trimming took off 1 base at V and 10 bases at J, with 11 bases between the two ends. CDR3 in DNA: TGTGCCAGCAGTGAAGAGACTATAAAAGAGCAGTTCTTC. It encodes CASSEETIKEQFF.

The gene calls are TRBV11-3 and TRBJ1-4; 7 bases align to TRBD1. Germline trimming cut 0 bases from V and 8 bases from J; bases unmatched to any gene: 0. Germline values: CDR1 SGHNT, CDR2 YENEEA. The CDR3 sequence is 13 residues long. The CDR3 sequence: CASSLEQGEKLFF. The CDR3 DNA sequence: TGTGCCAGCAGCTTAGAACAGGGGGAAAAACTGTTTTTT.

The chain couples TRBV12-3 or TRBV12-4 to TRBJ1-5, with 7 bases lining up with TRBD1. The CDR3 consists of 13 residues. The V segment lost 5 bases and the J segment 7 bases; nucleotides outside the gene matches: 5. CDR3 DNA: TGTGCCAGCAGTCCCTTGACAGGGCAGCCCCAGCATTTT. Its protein is CASSPLTGQPQHF.

CDR3 in DNA: TGCGCCAGCAGTGAGCGATCGGCGGCACTGAACACTGAAGCTTTCTTT. Amino acid sequence: CASSERSAALNTEAFF. The chain carries TRBV10-2 and TRBJ1-1; D gene ambiguous. Germline lookup yields CDR1 WSHSY and CDR2 SAAADI. This CDR3 contains 16 residues. The V gene lost 2 bases and the J gene lost 0 bases, with 13 bases spanning the gap.

The CDR3 DNA reads as TGTGCCAGCTCACCCCCAGGGGCGAGGGACACCGGGGAGCTGTTTTTT. Its protein is CASSPPGARDTGELFF. The chain is built from TRBV18 and TRBJ2-2; maybe TRBD1 (6 bases). Trimming took 3 bases from V and 3 from J, leaving 14 bases between them. This CDR3 spans 16 amino acids. Germline values: CDR1 KGHSH, CDR2 LQKENI.

The rearrangement uses TRBV27 and TRBJ2-7; D is possibly TRBD2 (5 bases). V lost 7 bases to trimming and J lost 1 base, with 14 bases between them. Germline V lookup: CDR1 MNHEY, CDR2 SMNVEV (reference sequence). The CDR3 runs to 14 residues. The CDR3, as DNA: TGTGCCAGCACCCCTGACGGAGGTTCCTACGAGCAGTACTTC. Protein sequence: CASTPDGGSYEQYF.

The chain recombines TRBV4-1 with TRBJ1-1, with D unresolved. V was pared by 4 bases and J by 0 bases, with 21 bases between. The CDR3 contains 18 residues. The germline CDR1 and CDR2 sequences are MGHRA and YSYEKL. The DNA for the CDR3 is TGCGCCAGCAGCCCGTCGGGGAAGGACGGACGAATGAACACTGAAGCTTTCTTT. Translation gives CASSPSGKDGRMNTEAFF.

The rearrangement links TRBV6-5 to TRBJ1-2, with D tentatively TRBD1 (5 bases). The CDR3 is 11 residues long. Germline V gives CDR1 MNHEY, CDR2 SVGAGI. V was shortened by 7 bases and J by 4 bases, with 7 bases between the two germline ends. This CDR3 reads CASTGGYGYTF. For the CDR3, the DNA is TGTGCCAGCACGGGGGGCTATGGCTACACCTTC.